This is a list of T cell receptor beta chains from one sample in a study of T cell repertoires in cytomegalovirus infection. No cognate antigen is known for these TCRs. MiXCR, applied by TCRdb to the reads, yields one record per CDR3 protein. The sample lists approximately 350,000 distinct CDR3 sequences, roughly 34% occurring once. Sequencing used cultured PBMCs, obtained from culture after CMV antigen stimulation. All receptors come from a human donor in good health (CMV status not recorded). Some clones in this sample may be carry-over from other donors' samples. CDR3s include the opening cysteine and the closing phenylalanine or tryptophan. A D gene is named only where the DNA matches it firmly. Only some rows state a clone size, as once, few, many or a class for expanded clones.

TRBV10-3	TRBD2	.	TRBJ2-1	CAITGAASGSHSSYNEQFF	TGTGCCATCACCGGAGCGGCTAGCGGGAGTCACAGCTCCTACAATGAGCAGTTCTTC
TRBV27	TRBD2	.	TRBJ2-7	CASNPAGTRRLYEQYF	TGTGCCAGCAACCCTGCGGGGACTAGGAGGCTCTACGAGCAGTACTTC
TRBV19	.	.	TRBJ1-1	CASREGWMNTEAFF	TGTGCCAGTAGAGAGGGGTGGATGAACACTGAAGCTTTCTTT
TRBV4-1	TRBD2	.	TRBJ2-5	CASSLLAGVETQYF	TGCGCCAGCAGCCTACTAGCGGGAGTAGAGACCCAGTACTTC
TRBV4-1	.	.	TRBJ1-2	CASSQEGYVNYGYTF	TGCGCCAGCAGCCAAGAGGGGTATGTTAACTATGGCTACACCTTC
TRBV7-2	TRBD2	many	TRBJ2-1	CASSLGLADNEQFF	TGTGCCAGCAGCCTGGGACTAGCGGACAATGAGCAGTTCTTC
TRBV7-2	.	many	TRBJ2-1	CASSLTSYNEQFF	TGTGCCAGCAGCTTAACCTCCTACAATGAGCAGTTCTTC
TRBV28	TRBD1	.	TRBJ1-5	CASSFHRGGGNQPQHF	TGTGCCAGCAGTTTTCACAGGGGAGGCGGCAATCAGCCCCAGCATTTT
TRBV7-2	TRBD1	.	TRBJ1-5	CASSFDRGGGPQHF	TGTGCCAGCAGCTTCGACAGGGGGGGAGGGCCCCAGCATTTT
TRBV7-2	.	.	TRBJ1-3	CASSSAGVRRGNTIYF	TGTGCCAGCAGCTCTGCGGGGGTGCGTCGAGGAAACACCATATATTTT
TRBV7-6	TRBD2	few	TRBJ2-1	CASSYGLAVRASYEQFF	TGTGCCAGCAGCTACGGACTAGCGGTCCGTGCGTCTTATGAGCAGTTCTTC
TRBV6-2/TRBV6-3	TRBD2	many	TRBJ2-1	CASSQLGLAGHNEQFF	TGTGCCAGCAGTCAACTCGGACTAGCGGGACACAATGAGCAGTTCTTC
TRBV27	TRBD1	.	TRBJ2-7	CASSFLQGAVYEQNF	TGTGCCAGCAGTTTCCTCCAGGGGGCGGTCTACGAGCAGAACTTC
TRBV11-2	.	few	TRBJ2-1	CASSSDSNSYNEQFF	TGTGCCAGCAGCTCCGACTCCAACTCCTACAATGAGCAGTTCTTC